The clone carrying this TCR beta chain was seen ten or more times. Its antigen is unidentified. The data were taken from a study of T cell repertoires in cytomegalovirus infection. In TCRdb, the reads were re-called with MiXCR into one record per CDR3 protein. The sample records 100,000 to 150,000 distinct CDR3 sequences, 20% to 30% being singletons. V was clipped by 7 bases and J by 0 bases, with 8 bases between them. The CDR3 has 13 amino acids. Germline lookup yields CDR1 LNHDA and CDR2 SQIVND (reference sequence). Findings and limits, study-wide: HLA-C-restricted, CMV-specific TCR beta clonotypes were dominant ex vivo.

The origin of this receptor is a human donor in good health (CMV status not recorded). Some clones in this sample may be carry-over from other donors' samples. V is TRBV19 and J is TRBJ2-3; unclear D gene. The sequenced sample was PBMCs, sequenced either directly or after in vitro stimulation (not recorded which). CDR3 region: CASTSISTDTQYF. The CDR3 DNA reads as TGTGCCAGTACCTCAATTAGCACAGATACGCAGTATTTT.